This TCR beta chain was captured in a study of blood T cell repertoires in COVID-19. Looked up from germline, CDR1 is MNHEY and CDR2 is SVGAGI. V was trimmed by 4 bases and J by 6 bases, leaving 18 bases between them. The CDR3 runs to 15 residues. Generated by immunoSEQ multiplex PCR, the TCRdb table keeps only in-frame clones and is missing some. The sample lists about 14,000 clones; 87% were seen once. This TCR was sampled from a human donor with active COVID-19. The donor label of this sample is uncertain. Sequencing was done on a sample of peripheral blood. V and J are TRBV6-5 and TRBJ1-1; D possibly corresponds to TRBD1 (5 bases). The CDR3 DNA is TGTGCCAGCAGTTTTCGACAGAAAGGTGCCCCTGAAGCTTTCTTT. This translates into CASSFRQKGAPEAFF.